The source of this TCR beta chain is a study of blood T cell repertoires in COVID-19. Study overall: Sites across the United States, Italy and Spain contributed samples from acute and convalescent COVID-19. Sources were T cells, B-cell-depleted T cells, or PBMCs; the material itself was cDNA or gDNA.

This CDR3 region has 15 residues. Germline V CDR1 and CDR2: SNHLY, FYNNEI. The V gene end was trimmed by 6 bases and the J gene end by 9 bases; junction bases not matched to a gene: 6. Under the authors' procedure: Researchers report that nucleated cell counts were estimated from reference gene primer amplification. Some clones are missing from TCRdb's copy, which holds only in-frame ones; the method was immunoSEQ multiplex PCR. That table furnishes V, J and clone size, whereas the DNA furnished D and trimming. The sample has about 150,000 clones, around nine tenths seen once. This clonotype was obtained from a human donor in a cohort sampled during active COVID-19. The chain is built from TRBV2 and TRBJ1-6; 12 bases map to TRBD1. Sequencing was done on a sample of peripheral blood. The DNA for the CDR3 is TGTGCCAGCAGCGCCGGGACAGGGGGCTTTTCACCCCTCCACTTT. Encoded protein: CASSAGTGGFSPLHF.